This entry lists 26 T cell receptor beta chains sequenced from one sample in a study of blood T cell repertoires in COVID-19. Assay used: immunoSEQ multiplex PCR; TCRdb lists only in-frame clones, some missing. The sample lists around 100,000 clones, roughly 84% occurring once. The sample taken for sequencing was peripheral blood. Receptors originate from a woman in her forties with acute or convalescent COVID-19.

The chain employs TRBV9 and TRBJ2-1; 13 bases are shared with TRBD2. V lost 5 bases to trimming and J lost 7 bases; unmatched junction nucleotides: 15. The CDR3 covers 18 residues. Germline V gives CDR1 SGDLS, CDR2 YYNGEE. In nucleotides, the CDR3 is TGTGCCAGCAGTGGGGGGACTAGCGGGGCCGCTAGGGATAATGAGCAGTTCTTC. Protein product: CASSGGTSGAARDNEQFF.

J is TRBJ2-3 and V is TRBV5-4; D is unresolved. Germline V lookup: CDR1 SGHNT, CDR2 YYREEE (reference sequence). The ends were cut back, 2 bases at V and 5 bases at J, with 12 bases in the middle. This CDR3 has 14 residues. Here the CDR3 DNA reads TGTGCCAGCAGCTTCTATTTGTTTGTAGATACGCAGTATTTT. It encodes CASSFYLFVDTQYF.

The CDR3 protein is CATSRAGTRNEQFF. CDR3 coding DNA: TGTGCCACCAGCAGAGCCGGGACTCGGAATGAGCAGTTCTTC. The J gene is TRBJ2-1, the V gene TRBV15, with D tentatively TRBD2 (6 bases). CDR1 and CDR2 (germline): LNHNV, YYDKDF (reference sequence). Trimming pared 1 base from V and 7 bases from J, leaving 11 bases between. CDR3 size: 14 residues.

The rearrangement links TRBV7-3 to TRBJ1-2, with 7 bases identical to TRBD1. The length of the CDR3 is 15 residues. Germline CDR1 is SGHTA and CDR2 is FQGTGA. V shed 5 bases, J shed 0 bases, and the junction held 6 bases outside the gene matches. This CDR3 reads CASSTNQGANYGYTF. In DNA form, the CDR3 reads TGTGCCAGCAGCACCAATCAGGGGGCTAACTATGGCTACACCTTC.

The gene calls are TRBV9 and TRBJ1-2, with a possible D match to TRBD1 (6 bases). This CDR3 has 14 amino acids. CDR1 is SGDLS and CDR2 is YYNGEE in the germline V gene. Trimming cost V 4 bases and J 1 base, with 11 bases left between them. In nucleotides, the CDR3 is TGTGCCAGCAGCCCAACACAGGGTAACTATGGCTACACCTTC. Protein: CASSPTQGNYGYTF.

This clone has a handful of counts. The J gene is TRBJ2-5, the V gene TRBV7-3; TRBD1 might be the D (6 bases). Trimming removed 5 bases at V and 1 base at J, with 20 bases between. This CDR3 has 17 residues. Germline V gene data show CDR1 as SGHTA and CDR2 as FQGTGA. Written as DNA, the CDR3 is TGTGCCAGCAGCCAACCCCGAACCGGGACAACCCAAGAGACCCAGTACTTC. As protein: CASSQPRTGTTQETQYF.

The V gene is TRBV6-5, the J gene TRBJ1-2; 10 nucleotides align to TRBD1. The CDR3 consists of 15 residues. CDR1 is MNHEY, CDR2 SVGAGI, per germline. V lost 2 bases and J lost 4; bases outside the gene matches: 4. Here the CDR3 reads CASSYETGGIYGYTF. As DNA, the CDR3 is TGTGCCAGCAGTTACGAGACAGGGGGCATCTATGGCTACACCTTC.

V usage is TRBV7-2 and J usage is TRBJ2-2; 8 nucleotides agree with TRBD2. V shed 2 bases, J shed 6 bases, and the junction held 11 bases outside the gene matches. This CDR3 has 17 amino acids. Germline CDR1 is SGHTA and CDR2 is FQGNSA. CDR3 loop: CASSLLGGAISAGELFF. Here the CDR3 DNA reads TGTGCCAGCAGCTTACTCGGGGGGGCGATTTCCGCCGGGGAGCTGTTTTTT. The full variable domain, rest sourced from reference TRBV7-2 and TRBJ2-2, is GAGVSQSPSNKVTEKGKDVELRCDPISGHTALYWYRQSLGQGLEFLIYFQGNSAPDKSGLPSDRFSAERTGGSVSTLTIQRTQQEDSAVYLCASSLLGGAISAGELFFGEGSRLTVL.

The chain uses TRBV2 and TRBJ1-5, with unresolved D. CDR3 length: 13 residues. In germline, CDR1 is SNHLY, CDR2 FYNNEI. V dropped 6 bases and J dropped 0 bases, with 6 bases sitting between them. In nucleotides, the CDR3 is TGTGCCAGCAGCCCGTATAGCAATCAGCCCCAGCATTTT. This encodes CASSPYSNQPQHF.

This clone was recorded only once. The chain uses TRBV3-1 (or the pseudogene TRBV3-2) and TRBJ2-3; D not certain. The CDR3 has 12 amino acids. The germline V gene encodes CDR1 LGHDT and CDR2 YNNKEL (reference sequence). Trimming removed 3 bases from V and 10 bases from J, with 11 bases in between. The CDR3 nucleotides are TGTGCCAGCAGCCAGCTCATGGCGGCGCAGTATTTT. This gives the protein CASSQLMAAQYF.

The chain couples TRBV3-1 (or the pseudogene TRBV3-2) to TRBJ1-3; unclear D gene. The CDR3 has 14 residues. V lost 0 bases, J lost 8 bases, and 11 bases lay in between. Germline loops: CDR1 LGHDT, CDR2 YNNKEL (reference sequence). CDR3 DNA: TGTGCCAGCAGCCAAGATGGAGGGAGAGACACCATATATTTT. This sequence encodes CASSQDGGRDTIYF.

The chain uses TRBV6-6 and TRBJ1-5; no reliable D call. Trimming cost V 6 bases and J 3 bases, with 9 bases left between them. This CDR3 has 13 amino acids. Germline CDR1 and CDR2: MNHNY and SVGAGI (reference sequence). CDR3 in DNA: TGTGCCAGCAGGAGAGGTCTCAATCAGCCCCAGCATTTT. Amino acids: CASRRGLNQPQHF.

The V gene is TRBV6-5, the J gene TRBJ1-1; 8 nucleotides align to TRBD1. The CDR3 length is 14 residues. Germline trimming cut 8 bases from V and 5 bases from J; bases unmatched to any gene: 10. Germline assignment: CDR1 MNHEY and CDR2 SVGAGI. The CDR3 loop reads CASLTQGGWTEAFF. The CDR3 coding sequence is TGTGCCAGCCTTACACAGGGGGGTTGGACTGAAGCTTTCTTT.

The chain couples TRBV7-8 to TRBJ1-5, with 7 bases that match TRBD1. Germline V CDR1 and CDR2: SGHVS, FQNEAQ. V lost 0 bases, J lost 6 bases, and 2 bases stayed unmatched. The CDR3 contains 14 residues. CDR3 DNA sequence: TGTGCCAGCAGCTTAGCGGCAGGGGGTCAGCCCCAGCATTTT. Translation gives CASSLAAGGQPQHF.

V gene TRBV3-1 (or the pseudogene TRBV3-2) combines with J gene TRBJ1-1; TRBD1 might be the D (6 bases). The CDR3 extends over 14 amino acids. Germline V gene lookup returns CDR1 LGHDT and CDR2 YNNKEL (reference sequence). The ends were cut back, 4 bases at V and 2 bases at J, with 11 bases in the middle. The CDR3 nucleotides read TGTGCCAGCAGCCCAGGACAGCATAACACTGAAGCTTTCTTT. This encodes CASSPGQHNTEAFF.

This chain links TRBV10-3 with TRBJ1-2, with D possibly TRBD1 on 6 matching bases. Trimming pared 11 bases from V and 0 bases from J, leaving 19 bases between. CDR1 ENHRY and CDR2 SYGVKD come from the germline V gene. The CDR3 is 15 residues long. The CDR3 coding sequence is TGTGCCTCTCGCGACCGGGACACAGCTAACTATGGCTACACCTTC. Its translation: CASRDRDTANYGYTF.

CDR3: CASSLRQGAGEQYF. The CDR3 nucleotides read TGCGCCAGCAGCTTGCGACAGGGGGCGGGCGAGCAGTACTTC. This chain joins TRBV5-1 and TRBJ2-7; 10 bases agree with TRBD1. The ends lost 1 base at V and 6 bases at J; junction bases unmatched: 4. This CDR3 spans 14 amino acids. From germline, CDR1 is SGHRS and CDR2 YFSETQ.

This clone was found once. The gene calls are TRBV13 and TRBJ1-2; D possibly corresponds to TRBD1 (5 bases). The CDR3 has 13 residues. CDR1 and CDR2 (germline): PRHDT, FYEKMQ (reference sequence). Trimming removed 4 bases from V and 9 bases from J, with 15 bases in between. CDR3 protein: CASSSAGDLRYTF. In DNA, the CDR3 is TGTGCCAGCAGCTCCGCTGGGGACTTACGCTACACCTTC.

This chain uses TRBV5-3 with TRBJ2-7; D perhaps matches TRBD1 (7 bases). TRBV5-3 is designated an ORF whose function remains uncertain. This CDR3 region has 14 residues. V gave up 2 bases and J gave up 2 bases, with 11 bases separating them. The CDR3 DNA reads TGTGCCAGAAGCTTTGGAGGGACAGCCTACGAGCAGTACTTC. This encodes CARSFGGTAYEQYF.

The rearrangement links TRBV2 to TRBJ1-2; possibly TRBD1 for D (6 bases). The CDR3 is 15 amino acids. The germline gives CDR1 SNHLY, CDR2 FYNNEI. Between the trimmed V and J ends, which lost 7 bases and 0 bases, there was a span of 15 bases. DNA of the CDR3: TGTGCCAGCACCGGGGGGCAAGGGGCTAACTATGGCTACACCTTC. It is translated as CASTGGQGANYGYTF. Based on the CDR3 plus reference TRBV2 and TRBJ1-2, the full variable domain is EPEVTQTPSHQVTQMGQEVILRCVPISNHLYFYWYRQILGQKVEFLVSFYNNEISEKSEIFDDQFSVERPDGSNFTLKIRSTKLEDSAMYFCASTGGQGANYGYTFGSGTRLTVV.

The chain carries TRBV7-9 and TRBJ1-4; 9 positions match TRBD1. V lost 8 bases, J lost 5 bases, and 12 bases stayed unmatched. The germline V gene has CDR1 SEHNR and CDR2 FQNEAQ (reference sequence). This CDR3 spans 16 amino acids. The CDR3 DNA follows: TGTGCCAGCGGGACAGGGTCATATGAGGGAAATGAAAAACTGTTTTTT. Translated: CASGTGSYEGNEKLFF.

The V call is TRBV20-1, the J call TRBJ2-7; D is unresolved. The V and J ends lost 3 bases and 3 bases respectively, with 6 bases between them. The CDR3 contains 11 residues. The V gene's germline CDR1 is DFQATT and CDR2 SNEGSKA (reference sequence). The CDR3 coding sequence is TGCAGTGCTAGTTCCGGCTACGAGCAGTACTTC. It is translated as CSASSGYEQYF.

The chain employs TRBV30 and TRBJ1-2, with D hard to call. The V end was cut by 3 bases, the J end by 8 bases, with 10 bases between. Germline CDR1 reads GTSNPN; CDR2 reads SVGIG (reference sequence). CDR3 length: 11 amino acids. The CDR3 reads CAWRPGGGYTF. Here the CDR3 DNA reads TGTGCCTGGAGGCCGGGTGGCGGCTACACCTTC. Full variable domain (missing parts from reference TRBV30 and TRBJ1-2): SQTIHQWPATLVQPVGSPLSLECTVEGTSNPNLYWYRQAAGRGLQLLFYSVGIGQISSEVPQNLSASRPQDRQFILSSKKLLLSDSGFYLCAWRPGGGYTFGSGTRLTVV.

V is TRBV11-2 and J is TRBJ1-2; no firm D call. This CDR3 has 13 amino acids. The V gene's germline CDR1 is SGHAT and CDR2 FQNNGV. Between the trimmed V and J ends, which lost 2 bases and 2 bases, there was a span of 6 bases. The CDR3: CASSLNQNYGYTF. The CDR3 nucleotides are TGTGCCAGCAGCTTAAATCAGAACTATGGCTACACCTTC.

The rearrangement joins TRBV19 to TRBJ1-1; D is ambiguous. V shed 7 bases and J shed 5 bases, with 20 bases lying between them. The CDR3 consists of 15 residues. CDR1 LNHDA and CDR2 SQIVND come from the germline V gene (reference sequence). The CDR3 is CASTPVGAPRTEAFF. Written as DNA, the CDR3 is TGTGCCAGTACCCCGGTCGGCGCCCCCAGGACTGAAGCTTTCTTT.

The chain uses TRBV2 and TRBJ1-5, with TRBD1 as a possible D gene (6 bases). Per germline, CDR1 SNHLY and CDR2 FYNNEI. The CDR3 spans 14 residues. V dropped 6 bases and J dropped 4 bases, with 13 bases sitting between them. CDR3 DNA sequence: TGTGCCAGCAGCGCGGACGGACAGAATCAGCCCCAGCATTTT. It translates to CASSADGQNQPQHF.